Presented here are 30 T cell receptor beta chains from one specimen sequenced in a study of CD8+CD57+ T cells in acquired aplastic anemia. Patients included in sequencing had previously demonstrated CD8+CD57+ cell expansion by flow cytometry. Profiles of TCR beta VDJ and CDR3 were generated from a genomic DNA template. TCRdb re-called the reads with MiXCR, one entry per CDR3 protein. This sample has some 200,000 distinct CDR3 sequences, with roughly 50% found just once. Sequenced: sorted CD4+, CD8+, or CD8+CD57+ T cells (not recorded which) from PBMCs. These receptors were collected from a human donor with aplastic anemia.

Note on this clonotype: One end of the junction does not line up with germline, which may come from a read error. This chain joins TRBV20-1 and TRBJ1-1, with D unclear. Germline loops: CDR1 DFQATT, CDR2 SNEGSKA (reference sequence). The CDR3 is 12 residues long. The DNA of the CDR3 is TGCAGTGCTCGACAAGTTAACATTGAAGCTTTCTTT. Its translation is CSARQVNIEAFF.

V usage is TRBV25-1 and J usage is TRBJ1-3; possible D gene TRBD1, 5 bases. The V and J ends lost 4 bases and 8 bases respectively, with 15 bases between them. The germline gives CDR1 MGHDK, CDR2 SYGVNS. The CDR3 is 14 amino acids. Written as DNA, the CDR3 is TGTGCCAGCAGTGGATGGGGAACAGGACACACCATATATTTT. This sequence encodes CASSGWGTGHTIYF. Together with reference TRBV25-1 and TRBJ1-3, the CDR3 gives the full variable domain: EADIYQTPRYLVIGTGKKITLECSQTMGHDKMYWYQQDPGMELHLIHYSYGVNSTEKGDLSSESTVSRIRTEHFPLTLESARPSHTSQYLCASSGWGTGHTIYFGEGSWLTVV.

The chain is built from TRBV20-1 and TRBJ2-3; no clear D. The germline V gene has CDR1 DFQATT and CDR2 SNEGSKA (reference sequence). The V end was cut by 0 bases, the J end by 11 bases, with 18 bases between. The CDR3 runs 14 residues. DNA of the CDR3: TGCAGTGCTAGAGAACTCCAGAGAAACAATGAGCAGTATTTT. This sequence encodes CSARELQRNNEQYF.

Ten or more counts support this clonotype. This chain connects TRBV6-5 to TRBJ2-7; D is unclear. CDR3 length: 11 residues. Per germline, CDR1 MNHEY and CDR2 SVGAGI. Deletions cut 2 bases from V and 4 bases from J, with 3 bases between. The CDR3 coding sequence is TGTGCCAGCAGTTACAATTACGAGCAGTACTTC. As protein: CASSYNYEQYF.

The V and J genes are TRBV7-4 and TRBJ1-2; 7 nucleotides align to TRBD1. The CDR3 runs 13 residues. Germline V gene sequence: CDR1 SGHVT, CDR2 SQSDAQ. The J segment lost 8 bases and the V segment lost 4 bases, leaving 7 bases of the junction unmatched. DNA for the CDR3: TGTGCCAGCAGCTCGACAGGGACCAGGGGCTACACCTTC. This codes for CASSSTGTRGYTF.

This clonotype was picked up many times. V and J are TRBV20-1 and TRBJ2-7; 7 bases line up with TRBD2. With 6 bases clipped from V and 2 bases from J, the junction kept 7 bases outside the gene matches. CDR3 length equals 13 residues. Per germline, CDR1 DFQATT and CDR2 SNEGSKA (reference sequence). This CDR3 reads CSAKTSQTYEQYF. In nucleotides, the CDR3 is TGCAGTGCCAAGACTAGCCAGACCTACGAGCAGTACTTC.

This clonotype occurred many times. Germline and junction disagree at one end, which may indicate a read error. The genes are TRBV7-8 and TRBJ2-3, with 15 positions matching TRBD2. Germline CDR1 is SGHVS and CDR2 is FQNEAQ. The CDR3 covers 12 residues. The chain's CDR3 is CASSPRGLAGGF. The CDR3 nucleotides read TGTGCCAGCAGCCCAAGGGGACTAGCGGGGGGTTTT.

The rearrangement uses TRBV20-1 and TRBJ2-5; 9 positions agree with TRBD1. There are 12 residues in the CDR3. The V segment lost 6 bases and the J segment 5 bases; nucleotides outside the gene matches: 4. Germline CDR1 DFQATT, CDR2 SNEGSKA (reference sequence). The DNA for the CDR3 is TGCAGTGCCACGGACAGGGGTGAGACCCAGTACTTC. This gives the protein CSATDRGETQYF.

This clonotype showed up many times. This sequence joins TRBV7-2 and TRBJ2-1; 7 bases fit TRBD1. This CDR3 contains 16 residues. V was clipped by 3 bases and J by 4 bases; unmatched bases: 9. Germline CDR1 reads SGHTA; CDR2 reads FQGNSA. CDR3 in amino acids: CASSFIGRDSYNEQFF. DNA of the CDR3: TGTGCCAGCAGCTTTATTGGCCGGGACAGTTACAATGAGCAGTTCTTC.

J is TRBJ2-2 and V is TRBV2; TRBD1 matches 9 bases. V lost 6 bases and J lost 7; bases outside the gene matches: 15. The CDR3 is made up of 17 amino acids. Germline lookup yields CDR1 SNHLY and CDR2 FYNNEI. CDR3 in DNA: TGTGCCAGCAGACCCCCTTTGAGGACAGGGGAGGACGGGGAGCTGTTTTTT. This codes for CASRPPLRTGEDGELFF.

This clonotype turned up a few times. The chain has TRBV15 and TRBJ1-2, with a possible D match to TRBD1 (5 bases). The CDR3 totals 13 residues. Germline CDR1 is LNHNV and CDR2 is YYDKDF (reference sequence). Trimming removed 1 base from V and 7 bases from J, with 10 bases in between. The DNA for the CDR3 is TGTGCCACCAGCAGAGCAGGGTCCGGTGGCTACACCTTC. Translated: CATSRAGSGGYTF. Combining the CDR3 with reference TRBV15 and TRBJ1-2 gives the whole variable domain DAMVIQNPRYQVTQFGKPVTLSCSQTLNHNVMYWYQQKSSQAPKLLFHYYDKDFNNEADTPDNFQSRRPNTSFCFLDIRSPGLGDTAMYLCATSRAGSGGYTFGSGTRLTVV.

The genes are TRBV19 and TRBJ2-3; D is possibly TRBD2 (5 bases). Trimming left V 7 bases short and J 1 base short, with 12 bases between. In germline, CDR1 is LNHDA, CDR2 SQIVND (reference sequence). The CDR3 sequence is 14 residues long. CDR3 sequence (DNA): TGTGCCAGTACCAGTGGAGGTGGCACAGATACGCAGTATTTT. It yields the protein CASTSGGGTDTQYF.

This clonotype showed up many times. V gene TRBV9 combines with J gene TRBJ2-2; 9 bases align to TRBD1. The CDR3 contains 16 residues. CDR1 is SGDLS and CDR2 is YYNGEE in the germline V gene. Losses at the gene ends were 4 bases for V and 1 base for J; bases not matched to a gene: 5. CDR3 protein: CASSPRTGENTGELFF. CDR3 bases: TGTGCCAGCAGCCCCCGGACAGGGGAGAACACCGGGGAGCTGTTTTTT.

Of note for this clonotype: At one end, the junction sequence differs from germline, possibly due to a read error. The chain has TRBV6-5 and TRBJ2-5; D possibly matches TRBD1 or TRBD2 (5 bases each). The CDR3 contains 13 residues. The germline CDR1 and CDR2 sequences are MNHEY and SVGAGI. In DNA, the CDR3 is TGTGCCAACAGTTATCAGGGTTGGGAGACTCAGTACTTC. Protein: CANSYQGWETQYF.

This clonotype has a count of ten or more. The V call is TRBV18, the J call TRBJ2-5; the D gene is possibly TRBD1 (6 bases). The V gene's germline CDR1 is KGHSH and CDR2 LQKENI. The length of the CDR3 is 15 residues. The ends were cut back, 2 bases at V and 5 bases at J, with 15 bases in the middle. CDR3 protein: CASSPRLQGPETQYF. CDR3 coding DNA: TGTGCCAGCTCACCAAGGTTACAGGGACCCGAGACCCAGTACTTC.

This clonotype occurred many times. The J gene is TRBJ1-2, the V gene TRBV7-6, with 11 bases matching TRBD1. The CDR3 extends over 14 amino acids. J gave up 4 bases and V 3 bases, and 1 base lay outside the gene matches. Germline CDR1 reads SGHVS; CDR2 reads FNYEAQ. The CDR3 DNA reads as TGTGCCAGCAGCTTCGGGACAGGGGGCTATGGCTACACCTTC. Residues: CASSFGTGGYGYTF.

This clonotype was found once. The rearrangement links TRBV9 to TRBJ2-6, with 12 bases lining up with TRBD1. Per the germline V gene, CDR1 is SGDLS and CDR2 is YYNGEE. V trimming: 9 bases; J trimming: 3 bases; junction bases outside the gene matches: 13. This CDR3 contains 18 residues. The CDR3 region is CANSPPGQGAGGANVLTF. Here the CDR3 DNA reads TGTGCCAACTCACCTCCGGGACAGGGGGCTGGTGGGGCCAACGTCCTGACTTTC.

The rearrangement links TRBV10-3 to TRBJ2-1; 9 bases fit TRBD1. This CDR3 region has 14 residues. V was pared by 6 bases and J by 2 bases, with 2 bases of the junction left unmatched. Germline CDR1 reads ENHRY; CDR2 reads SYGVKD. CDR3 in DNA: TGTGCCATCAGCGGGACAGGGACCTACAATGAGCAGTTCTTC. Translation gives CAISGTGTYNEQFF.

About this clonotype: The CDR3 ends on some other residue instead of the conserved phenylalanine or tryptophan, so this is likely a read error. The J gene is TRBJ1-4, the V gene TRBV7-2; 10 nucleotides match TRBD1. This CDR3 spans 17 amino acids. CDR1 and CDR2 from the germline V gene are SGHTA and FQGNSA. With V trimmed by 3 bases and J by 9 bases, 13 bases remained unmatched. CDR3 coding DNA: TGTGCCAGCAGCTTGGCTCGACCGGGACAGGGGAATCAAAAACTGTTTTCT. This encodes CASSLARPGQGNQKLFS.

This clonotype was seen a handful of times. The rearrangement uses TRBV19 and TRBJ1-1; no clear D. The CDR3 has 14 residues. Germline CDR1 is LNHDA and CDR2 is SQIVND (reference sequence). V lost 3 bases, J lost 4 bases, and 12 bases lay in between. Written as DNA, the CDR3 is TGTGCCAGTAGTATCTTGGGAAAGGTCACTGAAGCTTTCTTT. Its protein product is CASSILGKVTEAFF.

As regards this clonotype: This may stem from a read error, because a much larger clone lies one nucleotide away. J is TRBJ1-4 and V is TRBV12-5; no definite D call. The germline V gene encodes CDR1 LGHNT and CDR2 FRNRAP. The CDR3 spans 11 residues. The chain's CDR3 is CASGTSEKLFF. CDR3 nucleotide sequence: TGTGCTAGTGGCACTAGTGAAAAACTGTTTTTT. The full variable domain, with the rest looked up from reference TRBV12-5 and TRBJ1-4, is DARVTQTPRHKVTEMGQEVTMRCQPILGHNTVFWYRQTMMQGLELLAYFRNRAPLDDSGMPKDRFSAEMPDATLATLKIQPSEPRDSAVYFCASGTSEKLFFGSGTQLSVL.

This clonotype was picked up a small number of times. V is TRBV10-3 and J is TRBJ2-7; perhaps TRBD1 as D (6 bases). The CDR3 contains 14 residues. The V gene's germline CDR1 is ENHRY and CDR2 SYGVKD. V lost 0 bases and J lost 0, with 6 bases in between. This CDR3 is CAISESDSSYEQYF. The CDR3 DNA sequence: TGTGCCATCAGTGAGTCGGACAGCTCCTACGAGCAGTACTTC.

To note about this clonotype: The CDR3 end shows no conserved phenylalanine or tryptophan, and so a read error is likely. It is unclear where the CDR3 begins or ends on the DNA, so no DNA is shown, and the CDR3 is as TCRdb lists it. This chain links TRBV2 with TRBJ2-6; TRBD2 is the table's D call, not checked against the DNA. The CDR3 adds up to 13 amino acids, both ends counted. Germline loops: CDR1 SNHLY, CDR2 FYNNEI. The CDR3 spells CASSLTALGTGNT.

The rearrangement links TRBV5-1 to TRBJ1-2, with TRBD1 matching over 10 bases. The junction had 8 bases not matched to a gene; V was cut back by 4 bases and J by 8 bases. The germline V gene encodes CDR1 SGHRS and CDR2 YFSETQ. The CDR3 totals 14 residues. In DNA, the CDR3 is TGCGCCAGCAGCGGGGGGACAGGGGTTAGCGGCTACACCTTC. Translation gives CASSGGTGVSGYTF.

The count of this clonotype is one. A read error may account for a junction end that differs from germline. The chain uses TRBV20-1 and TRBJ1-3; D might be TRBD1 (6 bases). CDR1 is DFQATT and CDR2 is SNEGSKA in the germline V gene (reference sequence). This CDR3 is 16 amino acids long. The CDR3 loop is CSARDPGGGSGNTIYF. The CDR3 DNA reads TGCAGTGCTAGGGACCCCGGGGGGGGCTCTGGAAACACCATATATTTC.

The sample holds many counts of this clonotype. The chain links TRBV2 to TRBJ1-4, with D possibly matching TRBD1 (6 bases). Trimming pared 4 bases from V and 3 bases from J, leaving 12 bases between. The length of the CDR3 is 15 residues. Germline CDR1 is SNHLY and CDR2 is FYNNEI. The CDR3 is CASSGTGASNEKLFF. Here the CDR3 DNA reads TGTGCCAGCAGTGGAACGGGGGCCTCTAATGAAAAACTGTTTTTT.

V gene TRBV7-6 combines with J gene TRBJ2-3; D is ambiguous. Germline V gene sequence: CDR1 SGHVS, CDR2 FNYEAQ. The CDR3 runs 13 residues. The V and J ends lost 1 base and 2 bases respectively, with 4 bases between them. CDR3 sequence reads: CASSLEPTDTQYF. The CDR3 DNA sequence: TGTGCCAGCAGCTTAGAACCCACAGATACGCAGTATTTT.

J is TRBJ1-3 and V is TRBV7-9; no definite D call. V dropped 5 bases and J dropped 0 bases, with 2 bases sitting between them. Looked up from germline, CDR1 is SEHNR and CDR2 is FQNEAQ (reference sequence). The CDR3 is made up of 12 amino acids. CDR3 sequence (DNA): TGTGCCAGCAGCAACTCTGGAAACACCATATATTTT. Protein sequence: CASSNSGNTIYF.

The gene calls are TRBV9 and TRBJ2-7; D not certain. The ends were cut back, 5 bases at V and 3 bases at J, with 12 bases in the middle. The CDR3 contains 13 residues. The germline V gene encodes CDR1 SGDLS and CDR2 YYNGEE. DNA of the CDR3: TGTGCCAGCAGTCCTCTACAAGACTACGAGCAGTACTTC. Translation gives CASSPLQDYEQYF.

This clonotype occurred once. This chain joins TRBV20-1 and TRBJ1-4; D uncertain. TRBJ2-3 matches the DNA end more closely, so the J call is doubtful. There are 14 residues in the CDR3. CDR1 and CDR2 (germline): DFQATT, SNEGSKA (reference sequence). The CDR3 sequence: CSARGASMADTQYF. In nucleotides, the CDR3 is TGCAGTGCTAGAGGGGCTAGTATGGCGGATACGCAGTATTTT.